The clone carrying this TCR beta chain was detected a few times. Its antigen is unknown. This sample stems from a study of T-cell reconstitution after alpha-beta-depleted transplantation in children. Study-level results: Reported findings indicate that, about two months after transplant, alpha-beta T cells came from several hundred expanded clones, which were derived from non-depleted graft cells. T-cell counts and diversity at one year following transplant were attributed mainly to newly produced T cells.

Per the germline V gene, CDR1 is MNHEY and CDR2 is SVGEGT. The V segment lost 5 bases and the J segment 0 bases; nucleotides outside the gene matches: 9. CDR3 length: 16 residues. The authors prepared the TCRbeta library with unique molecular identifiers. TCRdb ran MiXCR on the PCR reads and lists one entry per CDR3 protein. The sample records roughly 500,000 distinct CDR3 sequences, roughly 10% being singletons. This receptor was obtained from a child aged 2 to 15 with inherited bone marrow failure, due to receive a stem cell transplant. Sequences were derived from PBMCs, sampled before TCRalphabeta/CD19-depleted stem cell transplant. The chain has TRBV6-2 or TRBV6-3 and TRBJ1-2; 7 bases map to TRBD1. This CDR3 reads CASSRRQGLSNYGYTF. The CDR3 nucleotides are TGTGCCAGCAGTCGACGACAGGGCCTATCTAACTATGGCTACACCTTC.